These 23 T cell receptor beta chains were all obtained from the same sample, sequenced in a study of T cells in localized non-small cell lung cancer. Assay used: immunoSEQ multiplex PCR; TCRdb lists only in-frame clones, some missing. The sample shows roughly 61,000 clones, 81% of them seen only once. The specimen was PBMCs, collected before any cancer treatment. These receptors originate from a man aged 40 to 69 with stage II lung adenocarcinoma.

This chain uses TRBV11-2 with TRBJ1-1; 10 nucleotides line up with TRBD1. The CDR3 has 16 residues. Germline V CDR1 and CDR2: SGHAT, FQNNGV. Unmatched junction bases numbered 4, after V lost 1 base and J lost 2 bases. The CDR3 reads CASSLGDRGGNTEAFF. CDR3 DNA: TGTGCCAGCAGCTTAGGGGACAGGGGAGGAAACACTGAAGCTTTCTTT. The variable domain in full, with the rest retrieved from reference TRBV11-2 and TRBJ1-1, is EAGVAQSPRYKIIEKRQSVAFWCNPISGHATLYWYQQILGQGPKLLIQFQNNGVVDDSQLPKDRFSAERLKGVDSTLKIQPAKLEDSAVYLCASSLGDRGGNTEAFFGQGTRLTVV.

A few counts support this clone. The rearrangement joins TRBV30 to TRBJ1-5, with D uncertain. Germline V gene sequence: CDR1 GTSNPN, CDR2 SVGIG (reference sequence). Between the trimmed V and J ends, which lost 2 bases and 4 bases, there was a span of 9 bases. The length of the CDR3 is 13 residues. The CDR3 sequence: CAWSKKSNQPQHF. The CDR3 DNA reads as TGTGCCTGGAGTAAAAAGAGTAATCAGCCCCAGCATTTT.

The V call is TRBV28, the J call TRBJ1-2; D may be TRBD1 (5 bases). Per germline, CDR1 MDHEN and CDR2 SYDVKM. With 5 bases removed from V and 4 bases from J, the gap between germline ends came to 14 bases. CDR3 length equals 14 residues. In DNA form, the CDR3 reads TGTGCCAGCAGTCCGATGACAGTGATCTATGGCTACACCTTC. As protein: CASSPMTVIYGYTF.

This clone occurred once. The gene calls are TRBV14 and TRBJ1-5; 8 bases fit TRBD1. CDR1 SGHDN and CDR2 FVKESK come from the germline V gene. Unmatched junction bases numbered 6, after V lost 5 bases and J lost 0 bases. This CDR3 region has 16 residues. This CDR3 reads CASSSDRGHSNQPQHF. CDR3 bases: TGTGCCAGCAGCTCCGACAGGGGTCATAGCAATCAGCCCCAGCATTTT.

The chain carries TRBV6-5 and TRBJ1-1, with TRBD1 as a possible D gene (5 bases). The CDR3 covers 13 residues. Trimming removed 7 bases from V and 1 base from J, with 10 bases in between. The germline V gene encodes CDR1 MNHEY and CDR2 SVGAGI. In DNA, the CDR3 is TGTGCCAGCATTGAGAGGGGGAACACTGAAGCTTTCTTT. Translating gives CASIERGNTEAFF.

The rearrangement links TRBV29-1 to TRBJ2-3, with unresolved D. The germline V and J ends were trimmed by 4 bases and 6 bases, with 5 bases remaining between them. Germline V gives CDR1 SQVTM, CDR2 ANQGSEA. The CDR3 runs to 10 residues. CDR3 residues: CSVGFDTQYF. The DNA of the CDR3 is TGCAGCGTTGGATTCGATACGCAGTATTTT.

This clone was seen only a few times. The rearrangement links TRBV7-8 to TRBJ2-7, with D perhaps TRBD1 (5 bases). Germline V gene data show CDR1 as SGHVS and CDR2 as FQNEAQ. This CDR3 spans 13 amino acids. Trimming left V 6 bases short and J 0 bases short, with 9 bases between. Here the CDR3 DNA reads TGTGCCAGCAGGGGGCACAGCTCCTACGAGCAGTACTTC. It yields the protein CASRGHSSYEQYF.

This clone has only a few counts. V and J are TRBV30 and TRBJ1-2; D unclear. Trimming removed 0 bases at V and 4 bases at J, with 9 bases between. The germline V gene encodes CDR1 GTSNPN and CDR2 SVGIG (reference sequence). CDR3 length equals 13 residues. The CDR3 here is CAWSVPLTYGYTF. CDR3 in DNA: TGTGCCTGGAGTGTACCTCTCACCTATGGCTACACCTTC.

The chain couples TRBV10-3 to TRBJ1-5; D gene unclear. The CDR3 has 13 amino acids. Germline CDR1 reads ENHRY; CDR2 reads SYGVKD. Trimming took off 2 bases at V and 6 bases at J, with 8 bases between the two ends. The CDR3 is CAISEGLGQPQHF. For the CDR3, the DNA is TGTGCCATCAGTGAGGGGTTAGGTCAGCCCCAGCATTTT.

The chain uses TRBV6-9 and TRBJ2-6; possibly TRBD1 for D (5 bases). V was shortened by 6 bases and J by 8 bases, with 14 bases between the two germline ends. Per the germline V gene, CDR1 is MNHGY and CDR2 is SVAAGI. The CDR3 runs to 14 residues. CDR3 sequence: CASSPGHVTNVLTF. As DNA, the CDR3 is TGTGCCAGCAGCCCTGGACATGTTACCAACGTCCTGACTTTC.

The V gene is TRBV19, the J gene TRBJ2-5; D is unclear. In germline, CDR1 is LNHDA, CDR2 SQIVND (reference sequence). V was trimmed by 6 bases and J by 4 bases, leaving 15 bases between them. There are 14 residues in the CDR3. The CDR3 sequence is CASRGNQLAETQYF. Here the CDR3 DNA reads TGTGCCAGTAGAGGGAACCAGTTGGCAGAGACCCAGTACTTC.

The sample holds one count of this clone. The chain employs TRBV4-2 and TRBJ1-2; TRBD1 matches 10 bases. Unmatched junction bases numbered 6, after V lost 5 bases and J lost 12 bases. This CDR3 is 12 amino acids long. Germline lookup yields CDR1 LGHNA and CDR2 YNFKEQ. The CDR3 protein is CASSFRDRGHTF. The CDR3 DNA reads TGTGCCAGCAGCTTCCGGGACAGGGGTCACACCTTC.

This chain joins TRBV11-2 and TRBJ2-2; no clear D. This CDR3 has 11 amino acids. V was cut by 5 bases and J by 7 bases, with 5 bases left in between. Germline V lookup: CDR1 SGHAT, CDR2 FQNNGV. In DNA form, the CDR3 reads TGTGCCAGCAGCAGAGACGGGGAGCTGTTTTTT. This codes for CASSRDGELFF.

The chain links TRBV5-1 to TRBJ2-7; 8 bases match TRBD2. From germline, CDR1 is SGHRS and CDR2 YFSETQ. The J segment lost 2 bases and the V segment lost 1 base, leaving 5 bases of the junction unmatched. The CDR3 contains 15 residues. The CDR3 protein is CASSLSSGSPYEQYF. In DNA, the CDR3 is TGCGCCAGCAGCTTGTCAAGCGGGAGTCCCTACGAGCAGTACTTC.

This chain joins TRBV10-3 and TRBJ1-2, with a tentative D call TRBD1 (6 bases). V was cut by 0 bases and J by 4 bases, with 15 bases left in between. The CDR3 extends over 16 amino acids. Germline values: CDR1 ENHRY, CDR2 SYGVKD. In DNA, the CDR3 is TGTGCCATCAGTGAGTCGGCGGGGGCCTCGGGCTATGGCTACACCTTC. Its protein product is CAISESAGASGYGYTF.

J is TRBJ1-1 and V is TRBV27; D is unresolved. The V end lost 3 bases, the J end lost 0 bases, and 8 bases lay between the germline ends. CDR3 length: 14 residues. From germline, CDR1 is MNHEY and CDR2 SMNVEV (reference sequence). CDR3 sequence: CASSFHSMNTEAFF. CDR3 bases: TGTGCCAGCAGTTTCCACTCAATGAACACTGAAGCTTTCTTT.

This rearrangement joins TRBV7-2 to TRBJ1-2; 9 nucleotides match TRBD1. The CDR3 contains 15 residues. The V gene end was trimmed by 1 base and the J gene end by 5 bases; junction bases not matched to a gene: 5. Germline assignment: CDR1 SGHTA and CDR2 FQGNSA. The CDR3, as DNA: TGTGCCAGCAGCTTAGTTATTGGGACAGGGTATGGCTACACCTTC. Translation: CASSLVIGTGYGYTF.

The V gene is TRBV7-8, the J gene TRBJ1-2, with D possibly TRBD1 on 5 matching bases. The CDR3 runs to 12 residues. Germline lookup yields CDR1 SGHVS and CDR2 FQNEAQ. V was trimmed by 5 bases and J by 13 bases, leaving 17 bases between them. DNA of the CDR3: TGTGCCAGCAGCCCATCCAGGGTGGTGGGCACCTTC. Translating it yields CASSPSRVVGTF.

The table lists this clone with a count of one. The chain uses TRBV19 and TRBJ1-2; maybe TRBD1 (6 bases). In germline, CDR1 is LNHDA, CDR2 SQIVND (reference sequence). The V and J ends lost 0 bases and 8 bases respectively, with 16 bases between them. This CDR3 has 15 residues. CDR3 DNA sequence: TGTGCCAGTAGTATAGATTCGGGGGGCTTTGGCGGCTACACCTTC. Translated: CASSIDSGGFGGYTF.

The gene calls are TRBV7-6 and TRBJ2-1; D not resolved. CDR3 length: 15 residues. The germline V gene has CDR1 SGHVS and CDR2 FNYEAQ. V shed 0 bases and J shed 7 bases, with 13 bases lying between them. CDR3 amino acids: CASSLARKSPNEQFF. The CDR3 region has the DNA TGTGCCAGCAGCTTAGCCAGGAAATCCCCTAATGAGCAGTTCTTC.

CDR3 residues: CASSSQGVKAFF. For the CDR3, the DNA is TGTGCCAGCAGCTCCCAGGGGGTGAAAGCTTTCTTT. This rearrangement joins TRBV5-8 to TRBJ1-1; TRBD1 agrees at 7 bases. V lost 3 bases, J lost 9 bases, and 5 bases stayed unmatched. The germline V gene encodes CDR1 SGHTS and CDR2 YDEGEE. This CDR3 is built from 12 residues.

The V call is TRBV10-3, the J call TRBJ2-5; possibly TRBD1 for D (5 bases). The CDR3 consists of 11 residues. Germline loops: CDR1 ENHRY, CDR2 SYGVKD. Trimming removed 2 bases from V and 9 bases from J, with 7 bases in between. The CDR3 here is CAISEGAAQYF. DNA of the CDR3: TGTGCCATCAGTGAGGGGGCAGCCCAGTACTTC.

This clone appeared once. The chain is built from TRBV9 and TRBJ2-1; D unclear. CDR3 length: 15 amino acids. Germline lookup yields CDR1 SGDLS and CDR2 YYNGEE. Trimming took 0 bases from V and 8 from J, leaving 15 bases between them. The CDR3 DNA reads as TGTGCCAGCAGCGTAGGTTCCTTCGGCCCTGATGAGCAGTTCTTC. Its protein is CASSVGSFGPDEQFF.